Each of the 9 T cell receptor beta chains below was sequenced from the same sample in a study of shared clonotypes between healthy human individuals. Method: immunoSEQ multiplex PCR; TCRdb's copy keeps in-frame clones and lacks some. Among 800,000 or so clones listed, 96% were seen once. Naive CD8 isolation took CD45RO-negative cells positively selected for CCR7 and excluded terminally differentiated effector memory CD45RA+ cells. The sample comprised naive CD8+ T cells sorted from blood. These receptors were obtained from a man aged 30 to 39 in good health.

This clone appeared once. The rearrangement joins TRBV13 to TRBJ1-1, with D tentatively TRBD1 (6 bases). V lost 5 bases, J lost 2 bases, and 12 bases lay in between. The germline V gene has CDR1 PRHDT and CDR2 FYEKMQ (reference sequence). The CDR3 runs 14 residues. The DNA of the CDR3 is TGTGCCAGCAGCCATCCGGGGGCAAACACTGAAGCTTTCTTT. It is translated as CASSHPGANTEAFF. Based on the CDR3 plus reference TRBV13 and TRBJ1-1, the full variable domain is AAGVIQSPRHLIKEKRETATLKCYPIPRHDTVYWYQQGPGQDPQFLISFYEKMQSDKGSIPDRFSAQQFSDYHSELNMSSLELGDSALYFCASSHPGANTEAFFGQGTRLTVV.

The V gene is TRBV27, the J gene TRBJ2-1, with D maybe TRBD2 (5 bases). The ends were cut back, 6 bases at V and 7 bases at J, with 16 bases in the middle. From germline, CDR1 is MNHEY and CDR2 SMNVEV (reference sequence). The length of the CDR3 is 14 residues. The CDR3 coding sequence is TGTGCCAGCAGCCTCACGGACTGGGTGAATGAGCAGTTCTTC. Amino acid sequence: CASSLTDWVNEQFF.

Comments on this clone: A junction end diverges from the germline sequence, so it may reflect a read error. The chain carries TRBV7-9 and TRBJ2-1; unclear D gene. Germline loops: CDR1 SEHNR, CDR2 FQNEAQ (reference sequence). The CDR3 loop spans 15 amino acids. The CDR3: CASSLGFGSSNEQFF. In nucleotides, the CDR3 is TGTGCCAGCAGCCTCGGGTTTGGGTCCTCCAATGAGCAGTTCTTC. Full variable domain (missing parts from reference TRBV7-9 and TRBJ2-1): DTGVSQNPRHKITKRGQNVTFRCDPISEHNRLYWYRQTLGQGPEFLTYFQNEAQLEKSRLLSDRFSAERPKGSFSTLEIQRTEQGDSAMYLCASSLGFGSSNEQFFGPGTRLTVL.

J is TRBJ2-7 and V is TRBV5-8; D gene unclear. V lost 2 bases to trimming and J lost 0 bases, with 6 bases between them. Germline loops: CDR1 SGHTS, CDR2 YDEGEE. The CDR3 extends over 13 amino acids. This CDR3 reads CASSFGDSYEQYF. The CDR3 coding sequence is TGTGCCAGCAGCTTTGGGGACTCCTACGAGCAGTACTTC.

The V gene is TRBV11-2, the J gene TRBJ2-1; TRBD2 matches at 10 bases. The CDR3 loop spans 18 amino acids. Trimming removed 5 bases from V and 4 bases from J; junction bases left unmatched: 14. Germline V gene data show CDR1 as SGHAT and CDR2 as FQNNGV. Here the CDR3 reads CASSQVGSSGRNYNEQFF. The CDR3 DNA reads TGTGCCAGCAGCCAAGTAGGATCTAGCGGGAGAAATTACAATGAGCAGTTCTTC.

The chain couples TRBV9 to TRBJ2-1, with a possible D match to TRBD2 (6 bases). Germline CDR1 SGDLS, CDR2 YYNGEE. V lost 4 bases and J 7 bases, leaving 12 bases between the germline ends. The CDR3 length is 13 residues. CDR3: CASSSGGLNEQFF. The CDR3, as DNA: TGTGCCAGCAGCTCCGGGGGTCTAAATGAGCAGTTCTTC.

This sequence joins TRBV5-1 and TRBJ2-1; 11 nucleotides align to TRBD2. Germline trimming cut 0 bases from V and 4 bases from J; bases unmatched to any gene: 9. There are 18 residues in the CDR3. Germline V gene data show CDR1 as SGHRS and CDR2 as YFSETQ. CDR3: CASSLVGSGRASYNEQFF. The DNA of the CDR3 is TGCGCCAGCAGCTTGGTGGGTAGCGGGAGGGCCTCTTACAATGAGCAGTTCTTC.

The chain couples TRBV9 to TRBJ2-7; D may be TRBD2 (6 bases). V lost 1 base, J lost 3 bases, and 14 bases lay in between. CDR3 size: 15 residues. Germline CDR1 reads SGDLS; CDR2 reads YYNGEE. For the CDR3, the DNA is TGTGCCAGCAGCGTAACCGGACGCGGGGACTACGAGCAGTACTTC. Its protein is CASSVTGRGDYEQYF.

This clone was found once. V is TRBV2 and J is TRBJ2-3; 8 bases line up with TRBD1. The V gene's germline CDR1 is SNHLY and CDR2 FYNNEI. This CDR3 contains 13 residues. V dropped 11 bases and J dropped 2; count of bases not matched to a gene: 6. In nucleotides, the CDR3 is TGTGCCGTTCCGACAGGGGCCACAGATACGCAGTATTTT. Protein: CAVPTGATDTQYF.